Included here is one T cell receptor beta chain sequence, with context. Its target is unknown. Trimming at V came to 5 bases and at J to 3 bases, leaving 7 bases not matched to a gene. CDR1 is SEHNR and CDR2 is FQNEAQ in the germline V gene (reference sequence). The CDR3 is made up of 16 amino acids. Profiling relied on immunoSEQ multiplex PCR, and the TCRdb table lists in-frame clones only, not all of them. This table has about 15,000 clones, around two thirds appearing once. The data are from a study of neoadjuvant anti-PD-1 for oral cavity cancer. General study findings and limits: Non-responders to neoadjuvant nivolumab had significantly more clonal PBMC T cells than responders.

The sample here was PBMCs, taken before nivolumab (anti-PD-1) treatment. J is TRBJ2-3 and V is TRBV7-9; 11 nucleotides agree with TRBD2. The TCR was taken from a person aged 35-79 years with oral cavity squamous cell carcinoma. Written as DNA, the CDR3 is TGTGCCAGCAGCCCGCGACTAGCGGGGCATACAGATACGCAGTATTTT. Amino acids: CASSPRLAGHTDTQYF.